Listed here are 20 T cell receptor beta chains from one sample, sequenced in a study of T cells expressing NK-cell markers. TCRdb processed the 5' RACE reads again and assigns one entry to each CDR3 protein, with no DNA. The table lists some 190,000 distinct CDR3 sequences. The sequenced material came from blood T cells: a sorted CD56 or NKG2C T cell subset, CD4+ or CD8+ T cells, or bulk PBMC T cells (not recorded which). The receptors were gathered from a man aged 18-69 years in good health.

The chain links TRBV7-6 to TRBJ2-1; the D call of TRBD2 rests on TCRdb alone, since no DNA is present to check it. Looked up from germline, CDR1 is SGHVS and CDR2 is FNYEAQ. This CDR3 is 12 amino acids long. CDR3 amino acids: CASSQTRNEQFF.

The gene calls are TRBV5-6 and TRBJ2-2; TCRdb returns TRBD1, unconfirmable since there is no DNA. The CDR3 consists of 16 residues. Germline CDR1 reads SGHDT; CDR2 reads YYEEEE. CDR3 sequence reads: CASRNMDRGGPGELFF.

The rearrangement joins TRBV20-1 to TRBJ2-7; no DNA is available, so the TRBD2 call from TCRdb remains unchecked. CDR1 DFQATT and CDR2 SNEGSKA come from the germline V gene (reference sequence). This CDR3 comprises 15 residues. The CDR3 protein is CSAPSWDGSSYEQYF.

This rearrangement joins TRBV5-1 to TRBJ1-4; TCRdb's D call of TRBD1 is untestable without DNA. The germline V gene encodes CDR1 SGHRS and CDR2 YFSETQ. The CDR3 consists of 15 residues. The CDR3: CASSLGGVMDEKLFF.

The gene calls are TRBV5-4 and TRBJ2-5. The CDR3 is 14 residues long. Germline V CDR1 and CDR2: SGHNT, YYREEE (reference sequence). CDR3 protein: CASSLESFGETQYF.

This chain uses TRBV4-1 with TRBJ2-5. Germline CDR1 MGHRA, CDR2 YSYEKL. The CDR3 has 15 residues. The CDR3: CASSQRSTAQETQYF.

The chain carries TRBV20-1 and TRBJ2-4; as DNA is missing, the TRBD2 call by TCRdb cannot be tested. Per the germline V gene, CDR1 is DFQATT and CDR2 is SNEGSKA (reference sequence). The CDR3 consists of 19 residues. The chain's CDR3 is CSASPLPGGRNLAKNIQYF.

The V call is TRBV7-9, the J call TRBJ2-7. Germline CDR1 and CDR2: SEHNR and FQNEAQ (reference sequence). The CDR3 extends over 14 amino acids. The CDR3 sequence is CASSYQTFSYEQYF.

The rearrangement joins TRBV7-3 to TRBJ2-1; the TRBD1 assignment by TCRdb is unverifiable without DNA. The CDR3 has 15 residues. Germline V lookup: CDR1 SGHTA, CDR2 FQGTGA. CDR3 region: CASSLGAGEYNEQFF.

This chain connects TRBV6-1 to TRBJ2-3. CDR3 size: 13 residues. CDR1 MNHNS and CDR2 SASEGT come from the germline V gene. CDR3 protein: CASSDKGTDTQYF.

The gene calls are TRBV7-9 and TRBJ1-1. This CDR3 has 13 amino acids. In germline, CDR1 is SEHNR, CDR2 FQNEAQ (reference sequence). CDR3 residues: CASSSPTGPEAFF.

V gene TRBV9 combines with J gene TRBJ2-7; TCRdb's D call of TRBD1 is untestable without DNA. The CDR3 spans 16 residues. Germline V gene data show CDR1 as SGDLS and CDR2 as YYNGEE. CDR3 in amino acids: CASSTSRTDSSYEQYF. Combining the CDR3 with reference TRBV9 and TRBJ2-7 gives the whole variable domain DSGVTQTPKHLITATGQRVTLRCSPRSGDLSVYWYQQSLDQGLQFLIQYYNGEERAKGNILERFSAQQFPDLHSELNLSSLELGDSALYFCASSTSRTDSSYEQYFGPGTRLTVT.

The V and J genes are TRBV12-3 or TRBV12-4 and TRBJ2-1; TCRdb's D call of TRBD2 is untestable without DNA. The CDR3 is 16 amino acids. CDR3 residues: CASSFISGGPYNEQFF.

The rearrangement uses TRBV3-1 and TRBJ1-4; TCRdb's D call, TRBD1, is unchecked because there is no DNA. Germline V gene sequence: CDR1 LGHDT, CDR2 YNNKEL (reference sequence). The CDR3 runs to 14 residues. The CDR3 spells CASSIQGAYEKLFF. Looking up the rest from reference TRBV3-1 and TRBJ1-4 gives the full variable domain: DTAVSQTPKYLVTQMGNDKSIKCEQNLGHDTMYWYKQDSKKFLKIMFSYNNKELIINETVPNRFSPKSPDKAHLNLHINSLELGDSAVYFCASSIQGAYEKLFFGSGTQLSVL.

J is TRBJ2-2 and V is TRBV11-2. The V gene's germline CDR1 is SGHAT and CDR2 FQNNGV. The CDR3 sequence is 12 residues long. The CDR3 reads CVGRVDTGELFF.

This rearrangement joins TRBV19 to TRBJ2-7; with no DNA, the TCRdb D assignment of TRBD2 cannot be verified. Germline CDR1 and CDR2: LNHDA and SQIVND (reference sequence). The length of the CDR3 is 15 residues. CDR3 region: CASSIGQGLSYEQYF.

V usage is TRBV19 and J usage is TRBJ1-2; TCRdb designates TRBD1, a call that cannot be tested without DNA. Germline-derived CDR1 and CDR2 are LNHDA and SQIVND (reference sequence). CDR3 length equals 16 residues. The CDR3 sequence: CASSIPRDRYLYGYTF.

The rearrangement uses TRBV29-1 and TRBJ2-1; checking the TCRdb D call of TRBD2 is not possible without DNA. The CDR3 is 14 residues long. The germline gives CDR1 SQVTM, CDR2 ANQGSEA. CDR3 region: CSGMSGGTYNEQFF.

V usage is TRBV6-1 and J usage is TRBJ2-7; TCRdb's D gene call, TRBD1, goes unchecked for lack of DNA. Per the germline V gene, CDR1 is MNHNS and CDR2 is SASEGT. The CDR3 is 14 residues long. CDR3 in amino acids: CASSPPTRVDEQYF.

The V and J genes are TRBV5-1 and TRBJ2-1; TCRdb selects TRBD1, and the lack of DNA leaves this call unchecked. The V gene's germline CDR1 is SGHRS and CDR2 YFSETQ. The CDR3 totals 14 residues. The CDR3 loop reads CASSLRGAAIEQFF.